This TCR beta chain derives from a study of blood T cells in healthy people across ages. Findings of the study overall: Getting older went along with TCR beta diversity per million T cells dropping roughly linearly.

CDR3 size: 14 residues. Deletions cut 3 bases from V and 1 base from J, with 9 bases between. From germline, CDR1 is LNHDA and CDR2 SQIVND (reference sequence). With a J-beta primer mix and a sample-barcoded 5' primer, a second PCR ran about 7 to 12 cycles. Unique molecular identifiers of 12 random nucleotides labeled each cDNA. TCRdb itself ran the 5' RACE reads through MiXCR, one entry per CDR3 protein. The sample has more than 900,000 distinct CDR3 sequences, about 27% seen once. This clonotype was counted a single time. The antigen remains unidentified. Each donor's blood draw was roughly 9.8 milliliters of peripheral blood. In addition, the sample was reused for a study of T cells of mothers and their children. That work contributes: The M1S primer of the second PCR added sample barcodes and 2-4 random nucleotides.

This TCR derives from a woman aged 40 to 50 in good health. V gene TRBV19 combines with J gene TRBJ1-1; a possible D gene is TRBD1 (6 bases). Specimen: blood. CDR3 bases: TGTGCCAGTAGTATGACAGGAGAGAACACTGAAGCTTTCTTT. Translating gives CASSMTGENTEAFF.